This TCR beta chain was recovered during a study of identical twins. General study findings and limits: Without tracking the same donors, conclusions rested on cross-sectional statistical analysis.

This clonotype was observed a few times. What it recognizes is unknown. CDR1 DFQATT and CDR2 SNEGSKA come from the germline V gene (reference sequence). V was clipped by 5 bases and J by 0 bases; unmatched bases: 5. This CDR3 spans 16 amino acids. Each CDR3 protein gets one entry after TCRdb re-called the 5' RACE reads with MiXCR. The repertoire holds around 1.7 million distinct CDR3 sequences, with 25% to 35% as singletons. The source of this sequence is a newborn girl in good health. Sequencing used cord blood. This chain uses TRBV20-1 with TRBJ2-1; 12 nucleotides match TRBD1. The CDR3 sequence: CSAVRDRGRSYNEQFF. The CDR3 nucleotides are TGCAGTGCTGTCCGGGACAGGGGGCGCTCCTACAATGAGCAGTTCTTC.